The next 17 T cell receptor beta chains were all read from a single sample in a study of cytomegalovirus exposure and HLA in healthy donors. Both 60 Vbeta primers and 13 Jbeta primers went into the PCR. Here immunoSEQ multiplex PCR was the method, and the copy in TCRdb shows in-frame clones only, minus some. The sample totals some 200,000 clones. Sequencing input: PBMCs. The receptors stem from a boy aged 5-17 years in good health and CMV-seronegative.

The chain carries TRBV6-6 and TRBJ2-3; TRBD2 might be the D (5 bases). Trimming removed 2 bases at V and 8 bases at J, with 14 bases between. Germline values: CDR1 MNHNY, CDR2 SVGAGI (reference sequence). The length of the CDR3 is 14 residues. The CDR3 DNA reads as TGTGCCAGCAGTTACCATAAAGTAGAGGGTACGCAGTATTTT. Amino acid sequence: CASSYHKVEGTQYF.

The chain combines TRBV27 with TRBJ2-2; 7 bases agree with TRBD2. The CDR3 totals 14 residues. Germline V gene sequence: CDR1 MNHEY, CDR2 SMNVEV (reference sequence). The V segment lost 5 bases and the J segment 7 bases; nucleotides outside the gene matches: 7. The CDR3 spells CASSPRTSHGELFF. Here the CDR3 DNA reads TGTGCCAGCAGTCCACGGACTAGTCACGGGGAGCTGTTTTTT.

With respect to this clone: At the DNA level, this CDR3 is encoded by other sequences in the same sample as well. J is TRBJ2-7 and V is TRBV18; 9 nucleotides agree with TRBD1. Germline V gives CDR1 KGHSH, CDR2 LQKENI. Germline trimming cut 5 bases from V and 4 bases from J; bases unmatched to any gene: 6. The CDR3 contains 14 residues. The CDR3 here is CASSNRDRVYEQYF. CDR3 coding DNA: TGTGCCAGCTCAAACCGGGACAGGGTGTACGAGCAGTACTTC.

The CDR3 loop reads CASSPRRGRVDEKLFF. The DNA for the CDR3 is TGTGCCAGCAGCCCCCGGCGGGGCAGGGTGGACGAAAAACTGTTTTTT. This sequence joins TRBV7-8 and TRBJ1-4; D perhaps matches TRBD1 (5 bases). The length of the CDR3 is 16 residues. V dropped 5 bases and J dropped 8 bases, with 21 bases sitting between them. Germline V gene lookup returns CDR1 SGHVS and CDR2 FQNEAQ.

The chain combines TRBV5-6 with TRBJ1-1; TRBD1 matches at 11 bases. J gave up 4 bases and V 2 bases, and 4 bases lay outside the gene matches. CDR3 length: 15 residues. Germline CDR1 and CDR2: SGHDT and YYEEEE. In nucleotides, the CDR3 is TGTGCCAGCAGCTTAACCGGGACAGGGGGCACTGAAGCTTTCTTT. Residues: CASSLTGTGGTEAFF. The whole variable domain, filled in from reference TRBV5-6 and TRBJ1-1, reads DAGVTQSPTHLIKTRGQQVTLRCSPKSGHDTVSWYQQALGQGPQFIFQYYEEEERQRGNFPDRFSGHQFPNYSSELNVNALLLGDSALYLCASSLTGTGGTEAFFGQGTRLTVV.

The gene calls are TRBV7-6 and TRBJ2-1, with D maybe TRBD2 (7 bases). Germline CDR1 SGHVS, CDR2 FNYEAQ. The CDR3 extends over 18 amino acids. The V gene lost 1 base and the J gene lost 8 bases, with 24 bases spanning the gap. CDR3 DNA: TGTGCCAGCAGCTTAGTGTTAACGGGGGGCCGTACCCCCGATGAGCAGTTCTTC. Translation gives CASSLVLTGGRTPDEQFF.

The J gene is TRBJ2-1, the V gene TRBV4-3, with D perhaps TRBD2 (6 bases). This CDR3 has 17 residues. From germline, CDR1 is LGHNA and CDR2 YSLEER. Trimming cost V 3 bases and J 5 bases, with 20 bases left between them. The CDR3 nucleotides are TGCGCCAGCAGCCAGGGCCTGGCGGGGTATAGGGACAATGAGCAGTTCTTC. Translation: CASSQGLAGYRDNEQFF.

V and J are TRBV28 and TRBJ1-5; unclear D gene. Trimming stripped 4 bases from V and 7 bases from J, with 5 bases between. The CDR3 runs 11 residues. Germline CDR1 reads MDHEN; CDR2 reads SYDVKM. The CDR3 loop is CASSSTQPQHF. CDR3 bases: TGTGCCAGCAGTTCGACACAGCCCCAGCATTTT.

The rearrangement uses TRBV27 and TRBJ2-1; 10 bases line up with TRBD1. The germline V gene has CDR1 MNHEY and CDR2 SMNVEV (reference sequence). J lost 6 bases, V lost 3 bases, and 11 bases had no gene match. The length of the CDR3 is 17 residues. The CDR3 is CASSLGQGPPWGNEQFF. CDR3 nucleotides: TGTGCCAGCAGTTTGGGACAGGGGCCTCCCTGGGGCAATGAGCAGTTCTTC.

The chain employs TRBV6-1 and TRBJ2-7; 8 bases match TRBD1. Germline trimming cut 2 bases from V and 9 bases from J; bases unmatched to any gene: 6. The length of the CDR3 is 13 residues. CDR1 is MNHNS and CDR2 is SASEGT in the germline V gene. The CDR3 region is CASSERAQGVQYF. CDR3 nucleotides: TGTGCCAGCAGTGAAAGGGCACAGGGGGTGCAGTACTTC.

The chain combines TRBV28 with TRBJ2-7, with D unresolved. The CDR3 consists of 16 residues. Trimming removed 6 bases at V and 5 bases at J, with 23 bases between. Germline V CDR1 and CDR2: MDHEN, SYDVKM. The CDR3 nucleotides read TGTGCCAGCAGCTTCAGCGCCGGTCAGTTCCAAGACGAGCAGTACTTC. This encodes CASSFSAGQFQDEQYF.

This chain connects TRBV29-1 to TRBJ1-1; the match to TRBD1 covers 7 bases. The germline V gene encodes CDR1 SQVTM and CDR2 ANQGSEA. The CDR3 is 12 residues long. Trimming cost V 5 bases and J 4 bases; bases outside gene matches: 4. DNA for the CDR3: TGCAGCGTTTTAACAGGGGCCACTGAAGCTTTCTTT. Translated, it gives CSVLTGATEAFF.

The chain combines TRBV4-2 with TRBJ2-7; no clear D gene. CDR1 LGHNA and CDR2 YNFKEQ come from the germline V gene. CDR3 size: 14 residues. The V end lost 0 bases, the J end lost 4 bases, and 10 bases lay between the germline ends. CDR3 coding DNA: TGTGCCAGCAGCCAAGATTACAGTGATTACGAGCAGTACTTC. Its translation: CASSQDYSDYEQYF.

The chain recombines TRBV5-4 with TRBJ2-7, with TRBD2 matching over 11 bases. The germline V gene has CDR1 SGHNT and CDR2 YYREEE (reference sequence). CDR3 length: 14 residues. The V segment lost 4 bases and the J segment 4 bases; nucleotides outside the gene matches: 4. CDR3 in amino acids: CASSLSGGEYEQYF. Written as DNA, the CDR3 is TGTGCCAGCAGCCTTAGCGGGGGGGAATACGAGCAGTACTTC.

The gene calls are TRBV19 and TRBJ1-1; D possibly corresponds to TRBD1 (5 bases). Germline CDR1 is LNHDA and CDR2 is SQIVND (reference sequence). Deletions cut 2 bases from V and 5 bases from J, with 9 bases between. The CDR3 runs to 13 residues. The CDR3 DNA reads TGTGCCAGTAGTATACTCGGGGGAACTGAAGCTTTCTTT. Translating gives CASSILGGTEAFF.

J is TRBJ2-3 and V is TRBV18; D is unclear. Germline V lookup: CDR1 KGHSH, CDR2 LQKENI. Trimming took off 4 bases at V and 2 bases at J, with 13 bases between the two ends. This CDR3 spans 15 amino acids. In DNA, the CDR3 is TGTGCCAGCTCACGTAACCCCGAGGCCACAGATACGCAGTATTTT. As protein: CASSRNPEATDTQYF.

The rearrangement uses TRBV7-9 and TRBJ2-1; D is possibly TRBD2 (5 bases). The CDR3 is 14 residues long. V was trimmed by 8 bases and J by 0 bases, leaving 11 bases between them. Germline CDR1 and CDR2: SEHNR and FQNEAQ (reference sequence). CDR3 sequence (DNA): TGTGCCAGCGTACTAGTGGGCTCCTACAATGAGCAGTTCTTC. Translating gives CASVLVGSYNEQFF.